This T cell receptor beta chain was sequenced during a study of T cell responses to AZD1222 COVID-19 vaccine (dated by TCRdb to about 2021). For the study in its entirety: A total of about 230 trial participants underwent TCR sequencing, of whom 200 to 220 received two doses of AZD1222 and some 25 received two doses of the MenACWY control vaccine. Trial participants were enrolled by age into 18-55, 56-69 and 70-plus year subgroups, with 148, 28 and 57 TCR-sequenced participants respectively.

Per the publication, the time point label means: about 28 days (+/-7) after the second vaccine dose. Because spike-specific TCR depth and breadth did not differ between the two schedules, AZD1222 recipients who got a second dose at roughly 4 weeks were pooled with those who got a second dose at roughly 12 weeks. The vaccinee samples were drawn from two UK trials, COV001 and COV002, one of which was a single-blind randomized controlled phase 2/3 trial testing AZD1222 (ChAdOx1 nCoV-19) in healthy adults. For TCRbeta chain sequencing, PBMC samples from trial participants were taken at day 0 and at day 28 after the second dose. What the work shows at the level of the full study, not this receptor alone: Participants were mostly white British and included more females than males, and it was suggested by the authors that clonal diversity may have been underestimated. Reportedly, close to half of the unique spike-specific TCRs recognized epitopes lying outside the regions that are mutated in the B.1.351 and B.1.1.7 variants. Because no samples from the day 14 peak response were available, repertoires could be characterized only after the peak T cell response. Only 5 to 7 AZD1222 recipients were SARS-CoV-2 seropositive at baseline, limiting conclusions about previously exposed vaccinees. CD4 TCRs associated with the vaccine covered the entire spike protein, and the dominant responses were in regions 160-218 and 743-854. The 56-69-year group was small, and its depth increase did not reach significance, likely because of low power. After two AZD1222 doses, both the breadth and the depth of spike-specific TCRs were significantly higher than at day 0 and than in MenACWY recipients.

The CDR3 regions of human TCRbeta chains were analyzed by immunosequencing. The study's processing was this. Repertoire TCRs were matched against a reference library of SARS-CoV-2-specific TCRs generated with the MIRA antigen-specificity platform. Breadth was defined as the fraction of unique TCRs that were SARS-CoV-2-associated, and depth was defined as the fraction of total T cells that were SARS-CoV-2-associated. Using the MIRA data, each spike-specific TCR was assigned both to the spike region to which the TCR was reactive and to a CD4 or CD8 class. Log10-transformed breadth and depth values were compared by one-way ANOVA with Sidak's multiple comparisons tests. TCRdb obtained this table from immuneACCESS and retained in-frame rearrangements with V and J assigned. These tables miss some clones; where compared with another copy, unresolved V genes account for less than half of the shortfall, and the remainder is unexplained. D and trimming were read from the DNA, whereas the V and J calls and clone size are those reported in that table. The sample records some 170,000 clones, 80% to 95% of which are singletons. The top ten clonotypes cover 1.5% to 2% of the sample.

The germline ends are 19 bases apart after V is trimmed by 5 bases and J by 6 bases. Reading the germline V gene gives CDR1 ENHRY and CDR2 SYGVKD. Measured from the cysteine to the phenylalanine, the CDR3 is 15 residues long. Kept here is only the CDR3 DNA, which spans 45 bases and is read in frame from base 1. As concerns this clone: Its antigen target is currently unknown. No per-base quality is available; no much larger clone lies one base away.

This sequence was found in an adult who received the AZD1222 COVID-19 vaccine. The specimen was peripheral blood, collected 28 days after the second AZD1222 dose. The sequence is built from TRBV10-3 and TRBJ1-2; TRBD1 might be the D gene, on 6 matching bases. The DNA sequence reads TGTGCCATCAGTAACACAGGGATGTTTGGCGATGGCTACACCTTC. Its product reads: CAISNTGMFGDGYTF.